The entry below describes one T cell receptor (beta chain). What it binds is unknown. The unexposed donors gave CD4+ T cells in 2011-2018, prior to COVID-19. CD4+ T cells were isolated from the cells after less than 13 days of culture. As cell numbers allowed, unexposed-donor CD4+ T cells faced SARS-CoV-2 S/N and four cold-coronavirus spikes. Fresh IL-2 medium replaced half the medium on days 3 and 7. TCRdb keeps only in-frame clones here, not all; method: immunoSEQ multiplex PCR. Altogether 20,000 or so clones are present, roughly 82% being singletons, with the ten largest covering more than 14%. These data belong to a study of CD4 T cells in relation to SARS-CoV-2 and coronaviruses. Background on the study: ViraFEST: roughly 9-day antigen culture of PBMCs, then TCR beta CDR3 sequencing. The negative reference was HIV-1 Nef peptide pool or peptide-free culture.

The sequencing input was CD4+ T cells from PBMCs, cultured in vitro. This clonotype was obtained from a human donor in good health.

CDR3 region: CASSTTPRSAGVTDTQYF. The CDR3 DNA reads as TGTGCCAGTAGTACAACCCCCCGGTCAGCGGGAGTAACAGATACGCAGTATTTT. The chain recombines TRBV19 with TRBJ2-3; 8 nucleotides agree with TRBD2. This CDR3 is 18 amino acids long. Germline CDR1 and CDR2: LNHDA and SQIVND (reference sequence). The junction had 15 bases not matched to a gene; V was cut back by 4 bases and J by 3 bases.